These T cell receptor beta chains were read from a single sample in a study of cytomegalovirus exposure and HLA in healthy donors. Produced via immunoSEQ multiplex PCR; TCRdb's table is partial and in-frame only. The sample includes 120,000 or so clones, 85% to 90% seen only once; the top ten take approximately 1%. The material sequenced was PBMCs. Receptors originate from a woman between 18 and 30 years old in good health and CMV-seronegative. Each CDR3 is given with its conserved first and last residue. D genes are given only for firm matches. A row's size may be missing; if present it is once, few, many or a size class.

d_gene: .; abundance: .; j_gene: TRBJ1-3; v_gene: TRBV4-1; CDR3nt: TGCGCCAGCAGCCAAGATGGAGGGGCGGACACCATATATTTT; CDR3aa: CASSQDGGADTIYF
d_gene: TRBD1; abundance: .; j_gene: TRBJ2-5; v_gene: TRBV10-3; CDR3nt: TGTGCCATCAGTGACGAGGGGGCCCTCCAAGAGACCCAGTACTTC; CDR3aa: CAISDEGALQETQYF
d_gene: .; abundance: .; j_gene: TRBJ2-1; v_gene: TRBV5-8; CDR3nt: TGTGCCAGCAGCCCACGCAACAGGGATGAGCAGTTCTTC; CDR3aa: CASSPRNRDEQFF
d_gene: TRBD1; abundance: .; j_gene: TRBJ2-1; v_gene: TRBV7-2; CDR3nt: TGTGCCAGCAGCACCGGGACAGGGGCTTACAATGAGCAGTTCTTC; CDR3aa: CASSTGTGAYNEQFF
d_gene: TRBD1; abundance: .; j_gene: TRBJ1-6; v_gene: TRBV2; CDR3nt: TGTGCCAGCCCCCGGGACAGGGATAATTCACCCCTCCACTTT; CDR3aa: CASPRDRDNSPLHF
d_gene: .; abundance: .; j_gene: TRBJ1-3; v_gene: TRBV29-1; CDR3nt: TGCAGCGTTGTCCAGGGGAGCTCTGGAAACACCATATATTTT; CDR3aa: CSVVQGSSGNTIYF
d_gene: .; abundance: .; j_gene: TRBJ1-5; v_gene: TRBV28; CDR3nt: TGTGCCAGCAGTTTTTCGACAGGCCTTGGTAGTATCAATCAGCCCCAGCATTTT; CDR3aa: CASSFSTGLGSINQPQHF
d_gene: .; abundance: .; j_gene: TRBJ1-1; v_gene: TRBV6-5; CDR3nt: TGTGCCAGCACTGGGCAGATGAACACTGAAGCTTTCTTT; CDR3aa: CASTGQMNTEAFF
d_gene: TRBD1; abundance: once; j_gene: TRBJ1-1; v_gene: TRBV11-2; CDR3nt: TGTGCCAGCAGCCATACCGGGACAGAAAACACTGAAGCTTTCTTT; CDR3aa: CASSHTGTENTEAFF
d_gene: .; abundance: few; j_gene: TRBJ1-3; v_gene: TRBV14; CDR3nt: TGTGCCAGCAGCCAAACACAGGCCTATGGAAACACCATATATTTT; CDR3aa: CASSQTQAYGNTIYF
d_gene: .; abundance: .; j_gene: TRBJ1-1; v_gene: TRBV27; CDR3nt: TGTGCCAGCAGTCCCTCCCCCAGGGCTAAACGGCGGGCTTTCTTT; CDR3aa: CASSPSPRAKRRAFF
d_gene: TRBD2; abundance: .; j_gene: TRBJ2-7; v_gene: TRBV9; CDR3nt: TGTGCCAGCAGCGTCCAAGCGGGAGGGACGTCAACCGAGCAGTACTTC; CDR3aa: CASSVQAGGTSTEQYF
d_gene: .; abundance: .; j_gene: TRBJ2-7; v_gene: TRBV2; CDR3nt: TGTGCCAGCAACCCGACAAGGACCTACGAGCAGTACTTC; CDR3aa: CASNPTRTYEQYF
d_gene: TRBD2; abundance: .; j_gene: TRBJ2-3; v_gene: TRBV10-2; CDR3nt: TGCGCCAGCAGTCAGAGGAAGGGCGCGGGAGGAGATACGCAGTATTTT; CDR3aa: CASSQRKGAGGDTQYF